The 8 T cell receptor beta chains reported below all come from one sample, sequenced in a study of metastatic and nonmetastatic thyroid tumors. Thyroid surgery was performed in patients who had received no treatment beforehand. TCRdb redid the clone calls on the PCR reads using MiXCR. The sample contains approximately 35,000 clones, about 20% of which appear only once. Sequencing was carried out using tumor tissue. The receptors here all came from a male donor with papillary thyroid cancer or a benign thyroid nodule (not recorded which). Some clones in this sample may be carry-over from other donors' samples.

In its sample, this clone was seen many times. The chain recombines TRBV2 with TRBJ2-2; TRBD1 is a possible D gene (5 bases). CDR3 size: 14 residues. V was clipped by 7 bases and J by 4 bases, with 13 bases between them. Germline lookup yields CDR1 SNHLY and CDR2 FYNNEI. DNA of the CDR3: TGTGCCAGCAACCAGGACACCTCCACCGGGGAGCTGTTTTTT. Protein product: CASNQDTSTGELFF.

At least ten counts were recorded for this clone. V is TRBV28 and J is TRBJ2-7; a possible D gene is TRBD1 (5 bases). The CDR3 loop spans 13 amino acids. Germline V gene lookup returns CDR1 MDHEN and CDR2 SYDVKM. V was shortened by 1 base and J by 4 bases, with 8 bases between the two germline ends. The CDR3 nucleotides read TGTGCCAGCAGTTTATACCAGGGATACGAGCAGTACTTC. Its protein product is CASSLYQGYEQYF.

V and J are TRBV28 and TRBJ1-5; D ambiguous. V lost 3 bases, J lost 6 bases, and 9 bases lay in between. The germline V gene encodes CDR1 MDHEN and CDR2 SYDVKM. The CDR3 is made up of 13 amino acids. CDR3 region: CASSFQTFQPQHF. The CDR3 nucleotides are TGTGCCAGCAGTTTCCAGACATTTCAGCCCCAGCATTTT.

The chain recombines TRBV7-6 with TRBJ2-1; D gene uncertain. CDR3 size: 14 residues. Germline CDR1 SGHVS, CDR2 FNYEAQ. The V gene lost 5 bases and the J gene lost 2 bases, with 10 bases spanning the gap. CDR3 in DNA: TGTGCCAGCAGCCCCTATCCGGCCTACAATGAGCAGTTCTTC. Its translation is CASSPYPAYNEQFF.

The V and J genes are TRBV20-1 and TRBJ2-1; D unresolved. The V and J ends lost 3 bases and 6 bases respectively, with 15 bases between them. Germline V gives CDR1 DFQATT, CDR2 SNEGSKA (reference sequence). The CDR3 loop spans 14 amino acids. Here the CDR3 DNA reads TGCAGTGCTAGTTTTACATTGGCCCCCAATGAGCAGTTCTTC. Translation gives CSASFTLAPNEQFF.

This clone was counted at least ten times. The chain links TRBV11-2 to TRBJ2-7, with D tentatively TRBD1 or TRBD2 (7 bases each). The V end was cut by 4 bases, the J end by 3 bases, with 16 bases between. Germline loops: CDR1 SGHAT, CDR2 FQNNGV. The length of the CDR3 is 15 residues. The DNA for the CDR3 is TGTGCCAGCAGCTCCCCGGCAGGGGGGGGCTACGAGCAGTACTTC. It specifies CASSSPAGGGYEQYF.

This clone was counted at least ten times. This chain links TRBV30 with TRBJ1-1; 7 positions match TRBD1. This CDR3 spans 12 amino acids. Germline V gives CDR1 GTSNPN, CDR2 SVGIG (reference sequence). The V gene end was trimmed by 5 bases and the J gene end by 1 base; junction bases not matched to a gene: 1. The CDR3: CAWGQENTEAFF. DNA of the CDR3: TGTGCCTGGGGACAGGAGAACACTGAAGCTTTCTTT.

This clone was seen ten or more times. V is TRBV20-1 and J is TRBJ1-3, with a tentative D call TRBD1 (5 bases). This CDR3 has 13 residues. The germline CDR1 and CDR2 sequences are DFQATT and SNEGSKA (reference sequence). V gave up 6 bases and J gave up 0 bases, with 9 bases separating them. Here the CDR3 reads CSASRDSGNTIYF. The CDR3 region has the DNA TGCAGTGCCTCCAGGGACTCTGGAAACACCATATATTTT.